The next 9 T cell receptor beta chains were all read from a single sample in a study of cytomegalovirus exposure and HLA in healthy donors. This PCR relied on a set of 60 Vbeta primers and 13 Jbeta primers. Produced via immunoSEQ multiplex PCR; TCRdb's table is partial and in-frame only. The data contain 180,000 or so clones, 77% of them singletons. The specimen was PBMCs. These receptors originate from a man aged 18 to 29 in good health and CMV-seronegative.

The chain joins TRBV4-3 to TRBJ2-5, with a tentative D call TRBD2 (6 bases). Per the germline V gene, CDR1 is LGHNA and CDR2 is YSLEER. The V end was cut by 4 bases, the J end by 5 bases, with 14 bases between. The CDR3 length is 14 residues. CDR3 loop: CASSLKRGGETQYF. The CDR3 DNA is TGCGCCAGCAGCCTCAAACGTGGGGGGGAGACCCAGTACTTC.

The CDR3 nucleotides read TGTGCCAGCAGCTTAGCGGGGGGGGCGGGGGAGACCCAGTACTTC. Amino acid sequence: CASSLAGGAGETQYF. V and J are TRBV7-9 and TRBJ2-5; a weak D match, TRBD2 (7 bases). The V end was cut by 0 bases, the J end by 5 bases, with 13 bases between. This CDR3 region has 15 residues. Germline CDR1 is SEHNR and CDR2 is FQNEAQ (reference sequence).

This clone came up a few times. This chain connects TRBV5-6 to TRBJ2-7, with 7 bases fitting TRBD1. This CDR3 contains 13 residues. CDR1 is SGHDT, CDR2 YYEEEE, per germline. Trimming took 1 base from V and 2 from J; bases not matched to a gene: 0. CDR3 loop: CASSLTGAYEQYF. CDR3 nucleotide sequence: TGTGCCAGCAGCTTGACAGGGGCCTACGAGCAGTACTTC.

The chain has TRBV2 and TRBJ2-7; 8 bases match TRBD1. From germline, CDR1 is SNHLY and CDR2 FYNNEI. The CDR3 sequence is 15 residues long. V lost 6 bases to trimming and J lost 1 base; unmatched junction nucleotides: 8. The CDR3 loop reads CASRPDRGGSYEQYF. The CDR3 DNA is TGTGCCAGCAGGCCCGACAGGGGTGGGTCCTACGAGCAGTACTTC.

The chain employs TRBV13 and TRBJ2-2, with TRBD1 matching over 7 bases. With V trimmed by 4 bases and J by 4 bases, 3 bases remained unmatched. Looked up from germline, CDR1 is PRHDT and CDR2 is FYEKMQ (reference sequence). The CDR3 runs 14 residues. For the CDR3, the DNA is TGTGCCAGCAGCTCGGACAGGTCCACCGGGGAGCTGTTTTTT. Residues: CASSSDRSTGELFF.

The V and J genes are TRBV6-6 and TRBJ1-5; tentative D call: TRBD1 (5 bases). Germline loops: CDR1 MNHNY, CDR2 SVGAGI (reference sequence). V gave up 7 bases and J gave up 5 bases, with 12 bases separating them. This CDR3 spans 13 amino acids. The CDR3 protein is CASNTAGDQPQHF. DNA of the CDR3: TGTGCCAGCAATACTGCGGGGGATCAGCCCCAGCATTTT.

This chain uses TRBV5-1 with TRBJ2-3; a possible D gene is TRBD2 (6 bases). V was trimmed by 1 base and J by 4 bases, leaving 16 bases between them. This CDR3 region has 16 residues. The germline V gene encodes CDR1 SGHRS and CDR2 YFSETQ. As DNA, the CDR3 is TGCGCCAGCAGCTTGTCCCCGGGAGAGGGCCCAGATACGCAGTATTTT. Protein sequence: CASSLSPGEGPDTQYF.

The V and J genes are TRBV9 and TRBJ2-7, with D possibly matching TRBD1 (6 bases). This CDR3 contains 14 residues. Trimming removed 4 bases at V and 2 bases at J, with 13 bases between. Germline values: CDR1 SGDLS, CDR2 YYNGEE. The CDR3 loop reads CASSPGGQPYEQYF. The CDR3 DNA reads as TGTGCCAGCAGCCCGGGCGGACAGCCCTACGAGCAGTACTTC.

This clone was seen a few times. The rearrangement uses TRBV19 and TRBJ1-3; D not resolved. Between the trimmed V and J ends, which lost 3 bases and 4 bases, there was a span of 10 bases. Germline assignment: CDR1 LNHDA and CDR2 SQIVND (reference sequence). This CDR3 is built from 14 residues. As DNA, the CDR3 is TGTGCCAGTAGTATGCGGAGCCAGGGAAACACCATATATTTT. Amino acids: CASSMRSQGNTIYF.